The 19 T cell receptor beta chains reported below all come from one sample, sequenced in a study of cytomegalovirus exposure and HLA in healthy donors. 13 Jbeta primers and 60 Vbeta primers were used for the PCR. Assay used: immunoSEQ multiplex PCR; TCRdb lists only in-frame clones, some missing. The sample consists of more than 150,000 clones, around 80% of them appearing once. The sample was PBMCs. These receptors were taken from a woman in her 40s in good health and CMV-seropositive.

The rearrangement joins TRBV28 to TRBJ1-1; D gene ambiguous. The CDR3 loop spans 14 amino acids. The germline gives CDR1 MDHEN, CDR2 SYDVKM. The V gene lost 3 bases and the J gene lost 5 bases, with 13 bases spanning the gap. The CDR3 here is CASSLYIQDTEAFF. The CDR3 DNA sequence: TGTGCCAGCAGTTTGTATATTCAGGATACTGAAGCTTTCTTT.

The chain joins TRBV4-2 to TRBJ2-7; 7 bases are shared with TRBD1. There are 15 residues in the CDR3. Germline CDR1 LGHNA, CDR2 YNFKEQ. V trimming: 6 bases; J trimming: 2 bases; junction bases outside the gene matches: 10. The CDR3: CASRPHRDRTYEQYF. CDR3 nucleotides: TGTGCCAGCAGACCACACCGGGACAGAACCTACGAGCAGTACTTC.

This rearrangement joins TRBV19 to TRBJ1-5, with D unclear. V was pared by 0 bases and J by 11 bases, with 11 bases between. Germline loops: CDR1 LNHDA, CDR2 SQIVND (reference sequence). CDR3 length equals 13 residues. CDR3 residues: CASSIDLTTTQHF. CDR3 nucleotide sequence: TGTGCCAGTAGTATAGATCTGACAACGACCCAGCATTTT.

The V gene is TRBV7-2, the J gene TRBJ1-6, with D unresolved. CDR1 SGHTA and CDR2 FQGNSA come from the germline V gene. This CDR3 is 17 amino acids long. Trimming took 1 base from V and 0 from J, leaving 10 bases between them. The CDR3 nucleotides are TGTGCCAGCAGCTTAGGGGTCGGGAGCTCCTATAATTCACCCCTCCACTTT. It specifies CASSLGVGSSYNSPLHF.

The V and J genes are TRBV7-9 and TRBJ2-2; TRBD2 matches 12 bases. From germline, CDR1 is SEHNR and CDR2 FQNEAQ (reference sequence). Trimming cost V 5 bases and J 7 bases; bases outside gene matches: 5. This CDR3 has 15 amino acids. The chain's CDR3 is CASSRLAGELGELFF. DNA of the CDR3: TGTGCCAGCAGCCGACTAGCGGGGGAACTCGGGGAGCTGTTTTTT.

The chain links TRBV5-1 to TRBJ2-1; TRBD2 agrees at 10 bases. The germline V gene has CDR1 SGHRS and CDR2 YFSETQ. CDR3 length equals 16 residues. Trimming cost V 1 base and J 8 bases; bases outside gene matches: 9. The CDR3, as DNA: TGCGCCAGCAGCTTGTGGGCTAGCGGGGGCGGGTATGAGCAGTTCTTC. It codes for CASSLWASGGGYEQFF.

The rearrangement links TRBV6-5 to TRBJ2-7; D is perhaps TRBD1 (6 bases). The CDR3 contains 15 residues. Germline CDR1 is MNHEY and CDR2 is SVGAGI. The V gene lost 0 bases and the J gene lost 2 bases, with 11 bases spanning the gap. The DNA of the CDR3 is TGTGCCAGCAGTTACTCGCAGGGGACCCCCTACGAGCAGTACTTC. This sequence encodes CASSYSQGTPYEQYF.

Only one count was recorded for this clone. The genes are TRBV19 and TRBJ2-1, with 9 bases matching TRBD1. CDR1 is LNHDA, CDR2 SQIVND, per germline (reference sequence). The junction had 10 bases not matched to a gene; V was cut back by 10 bases and J by 9 bases. The CDR3 extends over 13 amino acids. This chain's CDR3 is CATDRGGIGEQFF. CDR3 in DNA: TGTGCCACCGACAGGGGGGGCATAGGTGAGCAGTTCTTC.

The chain uses TRBV30 and TRBJ2-2, with 14 bases lining up with TRBD2. There are 15 residues in the CDR3. Trimming at V came to 4 bases and at J to 7 bases, leaving 5 bases not matched to a gene. Germline assignment: CDR1 GTSNPN and CDR2 SVGIG (reference sequence). The CDR3 region has the DNA TGTGCCTGGAATGGACTAGCGGGGGGTATCGGGGAGCTGTTTTTT. This encodes CAWNGLAGGIGELFF.

This clone was seen more than once but under ten times. The chain links TRBV7-2 to TRBJ1-4; D is unclear. Trimming stripped 4 bases from V and 8 bases from J, with 8 bases between. CDR1 and CDR2 (germline): SGHTA, FQGNSA. The CDR3 covers 12 residues. CDR3 DNA: TGTGCCAGCAGCTCCACGGGGGAAAAACTGTTTTTT. Amino acid sequence: CASSSTGEKLFF.

The V and J genes are TRBV19 and TRBJ1-6; TRBD1 matches 7 bases. The ends lost 3 bases at V and 7 bases at J; junction bases unmatched: 9. Per the germline V gene, CDR1 is LNHDA and CDR2 is SQIVND (reference sequence). The CDR3 consists of 16 residues. CDR3 nucleotides: TGTGCCAGTAGTATTCAGGGGGAGGAACCGAATTCACCCCTCCACTTT. Protein sequence: CASSIQGEEPNSPLHF.

The table lists this clone with a few counts. The CDR3, as DNA: TGTGCCAGCAGCGTAGAGGACAGTATGTCCTACAATGAGCAGTTCTTC. Translated: CASSVEDSMSYNEQFF. The rearrangement uses TRBV9 and TRBJ2-1, with D maybe TRBD1 (6 bases). Looked up from germline, CDR1 is SGDLS and CDR2 is YYNGEE. The CDR3 consists of 16 residues. The ends were cut back, 0 bases at V and 1 base at J, with 11 bases in the middle.

Only one count was recorded for this clone. The chain has TRBV7-9 and TRBJ1-2; 9 nucleotides match TRBD1. Trimming removed 1 base from V and 8 bases from J; junction bases left unmatched: 8. Germline assignment: CDR1 SEHNR and CDR2 FQNEAQ (reference sequence). CDR3 length: 15 amino acids. The CDR3: CASSLGDRAYVGYTF. The DNA of the CDR3 is TGTGCCAGCAGCTTAGGGGACAGGGCTTATGTCGGCTACACCTTC.

V usage is TRBV6-1 and J usage is TRBJ1-1; the match to TRBD1 covers 7 bases. This CDR3 region has 14 residues. The germline CDR1 and CDR2 sequences are MNHNS and SASEGT. With V trimmed by 0 bases and J by 13 bases, 11 bases remained unmatched. The DNA for the CDR3 is TGTGCCAGCAGTGAAGCCCCGACAGGGTTGGCCTTTTTCTTT. Its translation is CASSEAPTGLAFFF.

The chain employs TRBV5-1 and TRBJ2-5, with 8 bases identical to TRBD1. CDR1 is SGHRS and CDR2 is YFSETQ in the germline V gene. The CDR3 spans 14 residues. With 4 bases clipped from V and 5 bases from J, the junction kept 7 bases outside the gene matches. CDR3 loop: CASSPQGARETQYF. CDR3 nucleotides: TGCGCCAGCAGCCCCCAGGGGGCTCGGGAGACCCAGTACTTC.

This clone was counted a few times. The chain couples TRBV12-5 to TRBJ2-4; D possibly corresponds to TRBD2 (5 bases). This CDR3 spans 16 amino acids. Germline V lookup: CDR1 LGHNT, CDR2 FRNRAP. Trimming removed 6 bases from V and 0 bases from J, with 15 bases in between. The CDR3, as DNA: TGTGCTAGTGGCTCTTTTTTCGGGGAAGCCAAAAACATTCAGTACTTC. Its translation is CASGSFFGEAKNIQYF. The full variable domain, completed using reference TRBV12-5 and TRBJ2-4, is DARVTQTPRHKVTEMGQEVTMRCQPILGHNTVFWYRQTMMQGLELLAYFRNRAPLDDSGMPKDRFSAEMPDATLATLKIQPSEPRDSAVYFCASGSFFGEAKNIQYFGAGTRLSVL.

The gene calls are TRBV28 and TRBJ1-1; the match to TRBD1 covers 8 bases. Germline V gives CDR1 MDHEN, CDR2 SYDVKM. The CDR3 contains 14 residues. V lost 5 bases and J lost 0; bases outside the gene matches: 2. The CDR3 loop is CASSEQGVNTEAFF. The CDR3 DNA reads as TGTGCCAGCAGTGAACAGGGGGTGAACACTGAAGCTTTCTTT.

V gene TRBV7-6 combines with J gene TRBJ2-7; the match to TRBD1 covers 11 bases. Per germline, CDR1 SGHVS and CDR2 FNYEAQ. The V gene end was trimmed by 5 bases and the J gene end by 3 bases; junction bases not matched to a gene: 6. This CDR3 spans 15 amino acids. Here the CDR3 DNA reads TGTGCCAGCAGCGCGGGACAGGGGGGAATCTACGAGCAGTACTTC. It encodes CASSAGQGGIYEQYF.

V usage is TRBV2 and J usage is TRBJ2-3; 9 bases fit TRBD2. CDR1 is SNHLY, CDR2 FYNNEI, per germline. The CDR3 is 15 amino acids. The V gene end was trimmed by 3 bases and the J gene end by 6 bases; junction bases not matched to a gene: 7. CDR3 residues: CASSETSGIGDTQYF. The CDR3 nucleotides are TGTGCCAGCAGTGAGACTAGCGGCATCGGTGATACGCAGTATTTT.